Described below is a single T cell receptor (beta chain) sequence and its context. Its cognate antigen is unknown. A read error may explain this, as a much larger clone is one base away. The CDR3 runs 18 residues. Quantitative 5'-RACE with molecular barcodes produced the TCR beta libraries. MiXCR was run by TCRdb on the 5' RACE reads, yielding one entry per CDR3 protein. The sample yields roughly 670,000 distinct CDR3 sequences, under 20% seen once. The data were obtained in a study of CD8 T cells in ankylosing spondylitis. Findings and limits, study-wide: The study looked at matched synovial fluid samples from ankylosing spondylitis patients. Disease-linked clones were reported to be significantly enriched there. Disease-linked clones had a CD8+ phenotype and relatively low frequency in peripheral blood. Within ankylosing spondylitis blood, a TCR beta motif made up of seven or eight highly homologous variants appeared to be characteristic.

The TCR comes from a male donor with ankylosing spondylitis. The source material was blood, either unsorted or a sorted T cell fraction (not recorded which). This rearrangement joins TRBV12-3 or TRBV12-4 to TRBJ2-3; 8 bases agree with TRBD1. This CDR3 is CAISLALGQGSSTDTQYF. As DNA, the CDR3 is TGTGCCATCAGTTTAGCGCTCGGACAGGGTTCTAGCACAGATACGCAGTATTTT.